This entry concerns a single T cell receptor (beta chain). The antigen is undetermined. Looked up from germline, CDR1 is SGDLS and CDR2 is YYNGEE. There are 15 residues in the CDR3. Trimming took 1 base from V and 7 from J, leaving 15 bases between them. This record comes from a study of OX40 agonist ivuxolimab in advanced cancers. Findings of the study overall: Some patients without response likewise showed low normalized clonal expansion. Blood T cells, both CD4+ and CD8+, expanded clonally by week 6 at 0.1 to 3.0 mg/kg. Specificity for antigen went undetermined in the expanded peripheral T cells. Among the least clonally expanded were partial responders at 0.1-3.0 mg/kg.

The data were produced by immunoSEQ multiplex PCR, yet TCRdb's version contains in-frame clones alone and is incomplete. The repertoire holds under 55,000 clones, with roughly 82% as singletons. This material consisted of CD4+ or CD8+ T cells sorted from blood, taken in a trial of the OX40 agonist ivuxolimab. The rearrangement links TRBV9 to TRBJ2-1, with D possibly being TRBD1 (6 bases). This sequence originates from an adult with an advanced solid tumor such as melanoma, head and neck, liver or kidney cancer. CDR3 region: CASSVFGSGVNEQFF. In DNA form, the CDR3 reads TGTGCCAGCAGCGTATTCGGGTCAGGGGTGAATGAGCAGTTCTTC. The full variable domain, with the rest looked up from reference TRBV9 and TRBJ2-1, is DSGVTQTPKHLITATGQRVTLRCSPRSGDLSVYWYQQSLDQGLQFLIQYYNGEERAKGNILERFSAQQFPDLHSELNLSSLELGDSALYFCASSVFGSGVNEQFFGPGTRLTVL.